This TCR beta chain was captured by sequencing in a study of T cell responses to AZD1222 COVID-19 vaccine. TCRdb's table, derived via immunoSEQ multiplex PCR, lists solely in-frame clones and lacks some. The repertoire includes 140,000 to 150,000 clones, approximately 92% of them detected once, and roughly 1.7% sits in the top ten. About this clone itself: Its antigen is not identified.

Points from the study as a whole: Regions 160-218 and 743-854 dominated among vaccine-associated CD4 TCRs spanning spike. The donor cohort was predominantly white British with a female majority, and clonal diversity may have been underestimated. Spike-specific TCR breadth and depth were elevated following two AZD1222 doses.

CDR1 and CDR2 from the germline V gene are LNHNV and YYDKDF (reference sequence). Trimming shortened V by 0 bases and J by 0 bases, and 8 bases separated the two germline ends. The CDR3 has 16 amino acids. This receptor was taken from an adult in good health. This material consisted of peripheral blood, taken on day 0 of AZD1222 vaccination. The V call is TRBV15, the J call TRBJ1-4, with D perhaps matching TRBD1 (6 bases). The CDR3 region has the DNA TGTGCCACCAGCAGAGATGCAGGGGCAACTAATGAAAAACTGTTTTTT. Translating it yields CATSRDAGATNEKLFF.